The clone carrying this T cell receptor beta chain was picked up one time. Its antigen remains unknown. The data were taken from a study of T cell responses to AZD1222 COVID-19 vaccine. In the study overall: Second-dose groups at about 4 or about 12 weeks were pooled.

Study-wide results and limits: Spike regions recognized by vaccine-associated CD4 TCRs spanned the protein, led by 160-218 and 743-854. Recipients of AZD1222 seropositive at baseline numbered only 5 or 6. Nearly half of spike-specific TCRs reportedly target variant regions that are unmutated in the B.1.351 and B.1.1.7 variants.

Per the germline V gene, CDR1 is MDHEN and CDR2 is SYDVKM. This CDR3 has 15 amino acids. J was trimmed by 3 bases and V by 3 bases; bases with no gene match: 4. Libraries were prepared by immunoSEQ multiplex PCR; TCRdb keeps only in-frame clonotypes and omits some of them. The top ten hold roughly 15% of the sample, which has under 150,000 clones, more than 70% seen once. The TCR was taken from an adult in good health. The material sequenced was peripheral blood, taken on day 0 of AZD1222 vaccination. The V call is TRBV28, the J call TRBJ1-4, with TRBD1 matching over 7 bases. CDR3 loop: CASSLSGTANEKLFF. Here the CDR3 DNA reads TGTGCCAGCAGTTTGTCAGGGACAGCTAATGAAAAACTGTTTTTT. The complete variable domain, with remaining parts taken from reference TRBV28 and TRBJ1-4, reads DVKVTQSSRYLVKRTGEKVFLECVQDMDHENMFWYRQDPGLGLRLIYFSYDVKMKEKGDIPEGYSVSREKKERFSLILESASTNQTSMYLCASSLSGTANEKLFFGSGTQLSVL.